This paragraph covers one T cell receptor (beta chain) sequence. This sample was included in a study of blood T cell repertoires in COVID-19. Libraries were prepared by immunoSEQ multiplex PCR; TCRdb keeps only in-frame clonotypes and omits some of them. Seen here are 200,000 to 250,000 clones, nearly 85% observed once, and the top ten hold roughly 1.3%. V was clipped by 4 bases and J by 6 bases; unmatched bases: 10. Germline V gene sequence: CDR1 MNHEY, CDR2 SVGEGT. This CDR3 contains 17 residues. The sequence came from a woman aged 25 to 45 with COVID-19, enrolled during active disease. The chain recombines TRBV6-2 or TRBV6-3 with TRBJ1-6; 9 nucleotides line up with TRBD1. Sequenced input: peripheral blood. Written as DNA, the CDR3 is TGTGCCAGCAGTTCCGGGACAGGGCTAACGCGTAATTCACCCCTCCACTTT. It is translated as CASSSGTGLTRNSPLHF.